This T cell receptor (beta chain) was observed in a study of T cell repertoires in cytomegalovirus infection. Across the whole study: From public TCR beta signatures came an indication of both CMV infection and matching HLA type. General study points: Of the TCR beta families, the public ones yielded a cumulative frequency that identified carriers of CMV plus the relevant HLA.

TCRdb analysed the reads with MiXCR anew, one entry per CDR3 protein. The data show about 770,000 distinct CDR3 sequences, 25% to 30% seen once. A note on this clonotype: Its antigen is still unknown. A much larger clone differs from this one at a single base, so this may be a read error.

The source of this sequence is a human donor in good health (CMV status not recorded). Some clones in this sample may be carry-over from other donors' samples. The material sequenced was cultured CD8+ T cells from PBMCs, taken from culture after CMV antigen stimulation.

CDR3 loop: CASSLGVAGVFSYNEQFF. The CDR3 DNA follows: TGTGCCAGCAGCTTAGGAGTAGCGGGGGTTTTCTCCTACAATGAGCAGTTCTTC. The J gene is TRBJ2-1, the V gene TRBV7-6; TRBD2 matches at 9 bases. V shed 1 base and J 0 bases; nucleotides not matched to a gene: 7. The CDR3 spans 18 residues. The germline CDR1 and CDR2 sequences are SGHVS and FNYEAQ.